The next 29 T cell receptor beta chains were all read from a single sample in a study of T cells in Graves' hyperthyroidism and ophthalmopathy. TCR beta CDR3 regions were amplified from RNA transcripts. An initial round of RT-PCR targeting the TCR CDR3 relied on the HTBI primer set. TCRdb called the multiplex PCR reads again in MiXCR, with one record for every CDR3 protein. The table lists under 300,000 distinct CDR3 sequences, roughly 15% of them singletons, with around 30% in the top ten. The source material was blood. These receptors originate from a woman aged 50 to 60 with Graves' hyperthyroidism that later progressed to Graves' ophthalmopathy.

This clonotype was counted at least ten times. The chain links TRBV10-3 to TRBJ2-6, with D unclear. Germline lookup yields CDR1 ENHRY and CDR2 SYGVKD. The CDR3 covers 16 residues. V was shortened by 4 bases and J by 0 bases, with 10 bases between the two germline ends. CDR3 bases: TGTGCCATCAGTGTTGGTACGAACTCTGGGGCCAACGTCCTGACTTTC. As protein: CAISVGTNSGANVLTF.

The chain couples TRBV6-1 to TRBJ2-2; 12 positions match TRBD2. The CDR3 is 15 residues long. V trimming: 2 bases; J trimming: 6 bases; junction bases outside the gene matches: 1. Germline CDR1 reads MNHNS; CDR2 reads SASEGT. CDR3 DNA: TGTGCCAGCAGTGAAAGACTAGCGGGAGCCGGGGAGCTGTTTTTT. It yields the protein CASSERLAGAGELFF.

This clonotype has a count of ten or more. This rearrangement joins TRBV7-9 to TRBJ2-7; the D is unclear. The germline V gene has CDR1 SEHNR and CDR2 FQNEAQ (reference sequence). V was clipped by 1 base and J by 6 bases, with 13 bases between them. The CDR3 contains 14 residues. The CDR3 is CASSLDWRLGEQYF. The CDR3 DNA reads TGTGCCAGCAGCTTAGATTGGCGGTTGGGCGAGCAGTACTTC. Based on the CDR3 plus reference TRBV7-9 and TRBJ2-7, the full variable domain is DTGVSQNPRHKITKRGQNVTFRCDPISEHNRLYWYRQTLGQGPEFLTYFQNEAQLEKSRLLSDRFSAERPKGSFSTLEIQRTEQGDSAMYLCASSLDWRLGEQYFGPGTRLTVT.

Points on this clonotype: This may come from a read error, since a much larger clone is one base off. The CDR3 sequence is CSARGVLTDTQYF. The CDR3 DNA follows: TGCAGTGCTAGAGGGGTCCTCACAGATACGCAGTATTTT. The chain joins TRBV20-1 to TRBJ2-3; D is unclear. CDR1 is DFQATT and CDR2 is SNEGSKA in the germline V gene (reference sequence). CDR3 length: 13 residues. V was trimmed by 1 base and J by 2 bases, leaving 7 bases between them.

This sequence joins TRBV5-8 and TRBJ2-3, with D perhaps given as TRBD1 or TRBD2 (5 bases each). Trimming took 4 bases from V and 0 from J, leaving 15 bases between them. The CDR3 sequence is 16 residues long. Germline CDR1 SGHTS, CDR2 YDEGEE. Here the CDR3 reads CASSPGTAPSTDTQYF. The CDR3 coding sequence is TGTGCCAGCAGCCCCGGGACCGCCCCTAGCACAGATACGCAGTATTTT.

This clonotype is a singleton in its sample. The V and J genes are TRBV28 and TRBJ1-4, with TRBD1 matching 7 bases. V lost 2 bases and J lost 8; bases outside the gene matches: 8. The length of the CDR3 is 15 residues. The germline V gene encodes CDR1 MDHEN and CDR2 SYDVKM. CDR3 protein: CASSLRQGGEEKLFF. DNA of the CDR3: TGTGCCAGCAGTTTACGACAGGGCGGGGAGGAAAAACTGTTTTTT.

This clonotype was counted at least ten times. This rearrangement joins TRBV6-1 to TRBJ1-2; 7 bases are a match to TRBD1. Germline values: CDR1 MNHNS, CDR2 SASEGT. Trimming at V came to 8 bases and at J to 4 bases, leaving 13 bases not matched to a gene. CDR3 length: 15 amino acids. The CDR3 protein is CASEMTDRDGYGYTF. In DNA, the CDR3 is TGTGCCAGCGAAATGACCGACAGGGATGGCTATGGCTACACCTTC.

The rearrangement uses TRBV4-1 and TRBJ2-7; the match to TRBD2 covers 15 bases. The CDR3 totals 15 residues. J was trimmed by 7 bases and V by 3 bases; bases with no gene match: 4. The germline V gene encodes CDR1 MGHRA and CDR2 YSYEKL. The CDR3 sequence is CASSQGLAGGGEQYF. The CDR3, as DNA: TGCGCCAGCAGCCAGGGACTAGCGGGAGGAGGGGAGCAGTACTTC.

CDR3 in DNA: TGTGCCAGCAGCACCACTAGCGGATCCTCCTACAATGAGCAGTTCTTC. It yields the protein CASSTTSGSSYNEQFF. The chain employs TRBV2 and TRBJ2-1; 8 positions match TRBD2. The germline CDR1 and CDR2 sequences are SNHLY and FYNNEI. The CDR3 runs 16 residues. The V segment lost 6 bases and the J segment 0 bases; nucleotides outside the gene matches: 7.

The sample holds many counts of this clonotype. The chain joins TRBV28 to TRBJ2-5; 11 bases match TRBD2. This CDR3 has 14 amino acids. Germline trimming cut 11 bases from V and 5 bases from J; bases unmatched to any gene: 10. In germline, CDR1 is MDHEN, CDR2 SYDVKM. CDR3 sequence (DNA): TGTGCCGTGGGACTAGCGGCGCTGGGGGAGACCCAGTACTTC. It encodes CAVGLAALGETQYF.

The sample holds many counts of this clonotype. V and J are TRBV6-9 and TRBJ1-1, with 9 bases aligning to TRBD1. This CDR3 contains 15 residues. Per germline, CDR1 MNHGY and CDR2 SVAAGI. Trimming took 1 base from V and 1 from J; bases not matched to a gene: 1. The CDR3, as DNA: TGTGCCAGCAGTTATTTGGGACAGGGGAACACTGAAGCTTTCTTT. Its translation is CASSYLGQGNTEAFF.

In its sample, this clonotype was seen many times. J is TRBJ2-5 and V is TRBV5-8; TRBD1 matches at 9 bases. The CDR3 has 13 residues. V lost 4 bases, J lost 5 bases, and 3 bases stayed unmatched. CDR1 is SGHTS and CDR2 is YDEGEE in the germline V gene. CDR3 region: CASSRTGDETQYF. The DNA for the CDR3 is TGTGCCAGCAGCAGGACAGGGGACGAGACCCAGTACTTC.

The chain employs TRBV6-2 or TRBV6-3 and TRBJ1-2; unclear D gene. With 0 bases removed from V and 6 bases from J, the gap between germline ends came to 11 bases. The germline V gene encodes CDR1 MNHEY and CDR2 SVGEGT. This CDR3 contains 14 residues. CDR3 residues: CASSYSSQTNGYTF. The CDR3 DNA reads TGTGCCAGCAGTTACTCGAGCCAGACCAATGGCTACACCTTC.

This clonotype was detected only a few times. The germline gene is not matched at one end of the junction; a read error may be the cause. The CDR3 DNA sequence: TGTGCCGCCAGTGATTTGCTACTAGCGGGAGCCGGGGAGCTGTTTTTT. This translates into CAASDLLLAGAGELFF. The J gene is TRBJ2-2, the V gene TRBV24-1; 11 bases are shared with TRBD2. Germline CDR1 is KGHDR and CDR2 is SFDVKD. The CDR3 extends over 16 amino acids.

The chain has TRBV4-1 and TRBJ2-7; D gene uncertain. Germline V gene sequence: CDR1 MGHRA, CDR2 YSYEKL. Trimming took 2 bases from V and 5 from J, leaving 13 bases between them. CDR3 length: 14 residues. CDR3 nucleotide sequence: TGCGCCAGCAGCCAAACGGCGGTTATCAACGAGCAGTACTTC. Amino acids: CASSQTAVINEQYF.

This clonotype was observed a few times. The gene calls are TRBV28 and TRBJ1-1; 7 bases match TRBD1. Germline CDR1 is MDHEN and CDR2 is SYDVKM. The V segment lost 5 bases and the J segment 4 bases; nucleotides outside the gene matches: 10. This CDR3 spans 15 amino acids. The CDR3 spells CASSPSTGRVTEAFF. CDR3 coding DNA: TGTGCCAGCAGTCCCTCGACAGGGAGGGTCACTGAAGCTTTCTTT.

This clonotype was found many times. The chain uses TRBV7-2 and TRBJ2-7; tentative D call: TRBD2 (6 bases). CDR1 is SGHTA, CDR2 FQGNSA, per germline. The CDR3 is made up of 15 amino acids. Trimming took 7 bases from V and 0 from J, leaving 16 bases between them. The chain's CDR3 is CASTLSLAASYEQYF. Here the CDR3 DNA reads TGTGCCAGCACCCTTTCCTTAGCGGCCTCCTACGAGCAGTACTTC.

In the case of this clonotype: The junction departs from the called germline gene at one end, perhaps through a read error. The rearrangement links TRBV28 to TRBJ2-7, with 7 bases matching TRBD2. The CDR3 is 14 amino acids. Germline values: CDR1 MDHEN, CDR2 SYDVKM. CDR3 sequence (DNA): TGTGCCAGCAGTTTAGGACTAGTTAAGTACGAGCGGTACTTC. Protein product: CASSLGLVKYERYF.

This clonotype appeared many times. This sequence joins TRBV9 and TRBJ2-5; D remains unclear. V lost 3 bases and J lost 1, with 4 bases in between. CDR3 size: 12 residues. Germline-derived CDR1 and CDR2 are SGDLS and YYNGEE. DNA for the CDR3: TGTGCCAGCAGCGGGATCCAAGAGACCCAGTACTTC. Translating gives CASSGIQETQYF.

This clonotype was found many times. This rearrangement joins TRBV11-3 to TRBJ2-2; D is uncertain. CDR3 length: 13 residues. Germline loops: CDR1 SGHNT, CDR2 YENEEA. Deletions cut 3 bases from V and 7 bases from J, with 9 bases between. The CDR3 reads CASSFLDGGELFF. The CDR3 DNA reads TGTGCCAGCAGCTTCCTAGATGGCGGGGAGCTGTTTTTT.

This clonotype was recorded at least ten times. The gene calls are TRBV9 and TRBJ2-5; D possibly corresponds to TRBD2 (5 bases). CDR3 length: 17 amino acids. Trimming removed 4 bases at V and 13 bases at J, with 32 bases between. Germline assignment: CDR1 SGDLS and CDR2 YYNGEE. CDR3: CASSPHPLVGGREGPYF. In DNA form, the CDR3 reads TGTGCCAGCAGCCCTCATCCCTTAGTAGGTGGCAGAGAGGGCCCGTACTTC.

This clonotype was counted many times. The chain has TRBV6-1 and TRBJ1-1, with a tentative D call TRBD1 (5 bases). Germline V gives CDR1 MNHNS, CDR2 SASEGT. CDR3 size: 14 residues. The V end lost 3 bases, the J end lost 3 bases, and 11 bases lay between the germline ends. In DNA, the CDR3 is TGTGCCAGCAGTGAGGGGGGGGGACACACTGAAGCTTTCTTT. It codes for CASSEGGGHTEAFF.

This clonotype was detected many times. The rearrangement links TRBV5-1 to TRBJ2-4, with TRBD2 matching over 9 bases. Germline V gene sequence: CDR1 SGHRS, CDR2 YFSETQ. The V and J ends lost 0 bases and 7 bases, in that order; junction bases with no gene match: 11. The CDR3 spans 17 residues. The CDR3 coding sequence is TGCGCCAGCAGCTTGGGGCTAGCGGGACTCATAGGGAACATTCAGTACTTC. This codes for CASSLGLAGLIGNIQYF.

This chain links TRBV11-2 with TRBJ2-7, with 7 positions matching TRBD1. CDR1 SGHAT and CDR2 FQNNGV come from the germline V gene. J gave up 2 bases and V 3 bases, and 7 bases lay outside the gene matches. The CDR3 is made up of 15 amino acids. The chain's CDR3 is CASSLTGTVTYEQYF. The CDR3 DNA sequence: TGTGCCAGCAGCTTGACCGGGACAGTGACCTACGAGCAGTACTTC.

With respect to this clonotype: A much more abundant neighbour one base away suggests this may be a read error. V and J are TRBV15 and TRBJ2-4; D might be TRBD2 (6 bases). Germline V gene sequence: CDR1 LNHNV, CDR2 YYDKDF (reference sequence). The CDR3 loop spans 17 amino acids. The CDR3 region has the DNA TGTGCCACCAGCAGGATTGATAGCGGAATAGCCGAAAACATTCAGTACTTC. Amino acid sequence: CATSRIDSGIAENIQYF.

There are many counts of this clonotype. The chain links TRBV7-2 to TRBJ2-4; D is uncertain. The CDR3 contains 16 residues. Germline assignment: CDR1 SGHTA and CDR2 FQGNSA. The V end lost 2 bases, the J end lost 1 base, and 12 bases lay between the germline ends. In nucleotides, the CDR3 is TGTGCCAGCAGCTTAAGTCCTAGTTCGGCCAAAAACATTCAGTACTTC. The encoded protein is CASSLSPSSAKNIQYF.

The chain joins TRBV3-1 to TRBJ2-7; D may be TRBD2 (6 bases). The V end lost 4 bases, the J end lost 1 base, and 14 bases lay between the germline ends. There are 15 residues in the CDR3. Germline V gene lookup returns CDR1 LGHDT and CDR2 YNNKEL (reference sequence). The CDR3 protein is CASSPPSGYSYEQYF. The CDR3 DNA sequence: TGTGCCAGCAGCCCCCCGAGCGGGTATTCCTACGAGCAGTACTTC.

Many counts were recorded for this clonotype. The genes are TRBV28 and TRBJ1-1; 10 nucleotides line up with TRBD1. This CDR3 has 19 amino acids. The germline V gene has CDR1 MDHEN and CDR2 SYDVKM. The V gene end was trimmed by 3 bases and the J gene end by 4 bases; junction bases not matched to a gene: 17. This CDR3 reads CASSLHFIRDRGSLTEAFF. The CDR3 region has the DNA TGTGCCAGCAGTTTGCACTTCATCCGGGACAGGGGAAGCCTCACTGAAGCTTTCTTT.

This clonotype has at least ten counts. The chain combines TRBV5-6 with TRBJ2-5, with D hard to call. The CDR3 length is 12 residues. The V gene lost 3 bases and the J gene lost 9 bases, with 12 bases spanning the gap. Germline V CDR1 and CDR2: SGHDT, YYEEEE. CDR3 in amino acids: CASSSMTPAQYF. CDR3 sequence (DNA): TGTGCCAGCAGCTCGATGACGCCGGCCCAGTACTTC.